Below, 20 T cell receptor beta chains from the same sample are listed, as sequenced in a study of CD8+ T cells in alopecia areata. Treatment meaning: oral pan-JAK inhibitor, 5-10 mg twice daily. cDNA serving as the sequencing template came from extracted, reverse transcribed RNA. Using immunoSEQ multiplex PCR, the repertoire was profiled, and TCRdb retains in-frame clones only, with some absent. In the table there are about 180,000 clones, 51% of which are singletons. Sequenced material: CD8+ T cells sorted from blood, taken at week 52, from a patient treated with tofacitinib. The receptors shown here come from a human donor with alopecia areata.

The chain couples TRBV27 to TRBJ2-7; no reliable D call. The CDR3 is 13 residues long. Between the trimmed V and J ends, which lost 6 bases and 1 base, there was a span of 10 bases. Germline V CDR1 and CDR2: MNHEY, SMNVEV (reference sequence). The CDR3 DNA follows: TGTGCCAGCAGCCGTGGGGAATCCTACGAGCAGTACTTC. This gives the protein CASSRGESYEQYF.

V and J are TRBV6-5 and TRBJ2-2, with D unresolved. Germline CDR1 and CDR2: MNHEY and SVGAGI. V was cut by 2 bases and J by 7 bases, with 5 bases left in between. CDR3 size: 12 residues. CDR3 in amino acids: CASSYGDGELFF. CDR3 nucleotides: TGTGCCAGCAGTTACGGTGACGGGGAGCTGTTTTTT.

This clone was seen more than once but under ten times. The V call is TRBV11-2, the J call TRBJ2-3; perhaps TRBD2 as D (5 bases). Germline V gene data show CDR1 as SGHAT and CDR2 as FQNNGV. V was trimmed by 1 base and J by 1 base, leaving 9 bases between them. CDR3 size: 15 residues. The CDR3 sequence is CASSLVAKGTDTQYF. The CDR3 DNA sequence: TGTGCCAGCAGCTTAGTAGCGAAGGGCACAGATACGCAGTATTTT.

The table lists this clone with a few counts. The same CDR3 also results from other DNA sequences found in this sample. J is TRBJ2-5 and V is TRBV20-1; D gene ambiguous. V lost 6 bases and J 2 bases, leaving 4 bases between the germline ends. This CDR3 has 10 amino acids. The germline V gene has CDR1 DFQATT and CDR2 SNEGSKA (reference sequence). CDR3 sequence (DNA): TGCAGTGCAACTCAAGAGACCCAGTACTTC. This codes for CSATQETQYF.

The V and J genes are TRBV30 and TRBJ1-5; D unclear. This CDR3 contains 16 residues. V was clipped by 0 bases and J by 0 bases, with 12 bases between them. Germline CDR1 is GTSNPN and CDR2 is SVGIG (reference sequence). DNA for the CDR3: TGTGCCTGGAGTGTAAAGGCTCGTAATAGCAATCAGCCCCAGCATTTT. Protein sequence: CAWSVKARNSNQPQHF.

This clone occurred a few times. The V call is TRBV29-1, the J call TRBJ2-1, with 7 bases fitting TRBD2. The CDR3 consists of 14 residues. Germline V lookup: CDR1 SQVTM, CDR2 ANQGSEA. V lost 3 bases, J lost 8 bases, and 10 bases stayed unmatched. CDR3 residues: CSVEFPAGTDEQFF. The CDR3 DNA reads as TGCAGCGTTGAGTTCCCAGCGGGGACCGATGAGCAGTTCTTC.

The chain combines TRBV5-1 with TRBJ2-5; D uncertain. Between the trimmed V and J ends, which lost 7 bases and 2 bases, there was a span of 18 bases. CDR1 and CDR2 from the germline V gene are SGHRS and YFSETQ. There are 15 residues in the CDR3. In nucleotides, the CDR3 is TGCGCCAGCTCCGACCCCCGAGTGGTACAAGAGACCCAGTACTTC. Translating it yields CASSDPRVVQETQYF. Using reference TRBV5-1 and TRBJ2-5 for the parts outside the CDR3, the full variable domain is KAGVTQTPRYLIKTRGQQVTLSCSPISGHRSVSWYQQTPGQGLQFLFEYFSETQRNKGNFPGRFSGRQFSNSRSEMNVSTLELGDSALYLCASSDPRVVQETQYFGPGTRLLVL.

This chain's CDR3 is CASSEARGDQPQHF. In nucleotides, the CDR3 is TGTGCCAGCAGTGAAGCGCGGGGGGATCAGCCCCAGCATTTT. The J gene is TRBJ1-5, the V gene TRBV2, with a possible D match to TRBD1 (5 bases). V was clipped by 0 bases and J by 5 bases, with 8 bases between them. The CDR3 loop spans 14 amino acids. In germline, CDR1 is SNHLY, CDR2 FYNNEI.

The chain recombines TRBV5-1 with TRBJ2-1; 8 bases match TRBD1. Trimming cost V 5 bases and J 4 bases; bases outside gene matches: 2. Germline CDR1 is SGHRS and CDR2 is YFSETQ. The CDR3 sequence is 13 residues long. This CDR3 reads CASRDRVYNEQFF. As DNA, the CDR3 is TGCGCCAGCAGGGACAGGGTGTACAATGAGCAGTTCTTC.

This clone was seen only a few times. The CDR3 here is CASSTWTGDDNEQFF. Written as DNA, the CDR3 is TGTGCCAGTAGTACATGGACAGGGGACGACAATGAGCAGTTCTTC. The chain has TRBV19 and TRBJ2-1, with 9 bases fitting TRBD1. The CDR3 is made up of 15 amino acids. CDR1 and CDR2 (germline): LNHDA, SQIVND (reference sequence). V gave up 4 bases and J gave up 5 bases; unmatched junction bases: 6.

The rearrangement joins TRBV5-1 to TRBJ1-1, with D uncertain. The CDR3 is made up of 12 amino acids. The germline V and J ends were trimmed by 1 base and 7 bases, with 8 bases remaining between them. Germline CDR1 and CDR2: SGHRS and YFSETQ. CDR3 DNA: TGCGCCAGCAGCTTGACCGGGAGTGAAGCTTTCTTT. Translation: CASSLTGSEAFF.

V is TRBV27 and J is TRBJ1-5, with 8 bases aligning to TRBD1. The germline CDR1 and CDR2 sequences are MNHEY and SMNVEV (reference sequence). The CDR3 extends over 14 amino acids. After removal of 6 bases from V and 3 bases from J, the junction contained 4 bases not matched to a gene. CDR3 coding DNA: TGTGCCAGCAGGACAGGGGAGGACAATCAGCCCCAGCATTTT. It yields the protein CASRTGEDNQPQHF.

V gene TRBV18 combines with J gene TRBJ2-5, with D possibly being TRBD2 (6 bases). The CDR3 has 13 residues. The V end lost 0 bases, the J end lost 4 bases, and 6 bases lay between the germline ends. Looked up from germline, CDR1 is KGHSH and CDR2 is LQKENI. The chain's CDR3 is CASSPPSGETQYF. DNA of the CDR3: TGTGCCAGCTCACCACCTAGCGGAGAGACCCAGTACTTC.

The rearrangement links TRBV18 to TRBJ2-3; no definite D call. The CDR3 contains 14 residues. The germline V gene encodes CDR1 KGHSH and CDR2 LQKENI. The V and J ends lost 10 bases and 0 bases respectively, with 14 bases between them. CDR3 coding DNA: TGTGCCACCATGGGTCCCCGTAGCACAGATACGCAGTATTTT. Its protein product is CATMGPRSTDTQYF.

The chain recombines TRBV25-1 with TRBJ1-1; D is perhaps TRBD1 (5 bases). The germline CDR1 and CDR2 sequences are MGHDK and SYGVNS. V dropped 10 bases and J dropped 7 bases, with 16 bases sitting between them. This CDR3 region has 12 residues. The CDR3 DNA reads as TGTGCCACAGGGCCGAATTTTAGTGAAGCTTTCTTT. Amino acid sequence: CATGPNFSEAFF.

The chain carries TRBV2 and TRBJ2-7; D possibly corresponds to TRBD1 (6 bases). V was clipped by 7 bases and J by 3 bases, with 13 bases between them. CDR1 and CDR2 from the germline V gene are SNHLY and FYNNEI. CDR3 length equals 13 residues. The CDR3: CASTPGQIYEQYF. DNA for the CDR3: TGTGCCAGCACCCCTGGACAGATCTACGAGCAGTACTTC.

V usage is TRBV5-1 and J usage is TRBJ2-6; D gene unclear. Germline V gene data show CDR1 as SGHRS and CDR2 as YFSETQ. V dropped 7 bases and J dropped 0 bases, with 8 bases sitting between them. The CDR3 extends over 14 amino acids. DNA of the CDR3: TGCGCCAGCTCCCAGGTCTCTGGGGCCAACGTCCTGACTTTC. Encoded protein: CASSQVSGANVLTF.

This chain connects TRBV19 to TRBJ1-6; D unclear. The CDR3 spans 16 residues. Germline lookup yields CDR1 LNHDA and CDR2 SQIVND (reference sequence). With 7 bases removed from V and 6 bases from J, the gap between germline ends came to 19 bases. CDR3 bases: TGTGCCAGTACCCGGGAATCGCTTTTGGGTAATTCACCCCTCCACTTT. This encodes CASTRESLLGNSPLHF. The full variable domain, its missing parts supplied by reference TRBV19 and TRBJ1-6, is DGGITQSPKYLFRKEGQNVTLSCEQNLNHDAMYWYRQDPGQGLRLIYYSQIVNDFQKGDIAEGYSVSREKKESFPLTVTSAQKNPTAFYLCASTRESLLGNSPLHFGNGTRLTVT.

The chain joins TRBV4-2 to TRBJ1-1, with a weak D call TRBD1 (6 bases). The V and J ends lost 1 base and 3 bases respectively, with 12 bases between them. The CDR3 contains 15 residues. Per germline, CDR1 LGHNA and CDR2 YNFKEQ. The CDR3 reads CASSQAGGADTEAFF. The CDR3 region has the DNA TGTGCCAGCAGCCAAGCCGGGGGGGCTGACACTGAAGCTTTCTTT.

The chain has TRBV20-1 and TRBJ1-2; unclear D gene. The CDR3 has 11 amino acids. V dropped 3 bases and J dropped 3 bases, with 5 bases sitting between them. Germline CDR1 is DFQATT and CDR2 is SNEGSKA (reference sequence). In DNA, the CDR3 is TGCAGTGCTAGGGGAGACTATGGCTACACCTTC. Protein product: CSARGDYGYTF.